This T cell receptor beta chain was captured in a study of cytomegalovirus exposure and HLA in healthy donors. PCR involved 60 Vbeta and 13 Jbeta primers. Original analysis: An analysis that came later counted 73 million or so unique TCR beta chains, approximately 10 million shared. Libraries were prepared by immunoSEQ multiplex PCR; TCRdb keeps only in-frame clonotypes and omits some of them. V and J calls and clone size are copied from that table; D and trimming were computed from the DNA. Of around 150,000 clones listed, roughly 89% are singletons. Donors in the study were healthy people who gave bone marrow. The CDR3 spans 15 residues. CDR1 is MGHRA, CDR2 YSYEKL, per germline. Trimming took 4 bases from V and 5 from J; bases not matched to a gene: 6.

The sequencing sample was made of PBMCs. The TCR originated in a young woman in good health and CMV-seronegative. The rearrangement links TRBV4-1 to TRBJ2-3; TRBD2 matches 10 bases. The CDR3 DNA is TGCGCCAGCAGCCCCGCTAGCGGGGGTCGAGATACGCAGTATTTT. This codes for CASSPASGGRDTQYF.